This T cell receptor beta chain was identified in a study of cytomegalovirus exposure and HLA in healthy donors. Study information: In a later analysis, the roughly 130 validation repertoires were reported to have used the same platform as the roughly 610 first-cohort repertoires.

Measured with immunoSEQ multiplex PCR; TCRdb has only the in-frame clones, and not every one. The sample consists of roughly 120,000 clones, 86% of them appearing once. Separation from the approximately 720-subject first cohort characterized the roughly 130-subject validation cohort, to which the donors belonged. The V end lost 0 bases, the J end lost 7 bases, and 10 bases lay between the germline ends. The CDR3 covers 13 residues. The V gene's germline CDR1 is SGHDT and CDR2 YYEEEE. In the case of this clone: Its target is unknown.

Study-level points and caveats: Most observed TCR sequences were rare, whereas some public TCRs were detected in many donors. Confirmation was obtained in vitro that a few CMV-associated chains are specific for CMV antigens.

This TCR derives from a man younger than 35 in good health and CMV-seronegative. The sequenced material came from PBMCs. The chain combines TRBV5-6 with TRBJ1-1; D is possibly TRBD1 (5 bases). CDR3 sequence reads: CASSLGGRGEAFF. The CDR3 DNA sequence: TGTGCCAGCAGCTTGGGCGGGAGGGGTGAAGCTTTCTTT.